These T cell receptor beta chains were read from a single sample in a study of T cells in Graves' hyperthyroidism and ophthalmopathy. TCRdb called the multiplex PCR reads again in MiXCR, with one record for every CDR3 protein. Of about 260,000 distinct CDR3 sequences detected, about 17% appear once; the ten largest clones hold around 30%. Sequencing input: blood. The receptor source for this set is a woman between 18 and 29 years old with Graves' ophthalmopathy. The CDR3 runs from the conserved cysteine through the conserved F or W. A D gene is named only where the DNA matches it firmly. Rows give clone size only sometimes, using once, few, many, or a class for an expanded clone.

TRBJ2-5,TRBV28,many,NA,CASKALTVKETQYF,TGTGCCAGTAAAGCTTTGACAGTAAAAGAGACCCAGTACTTC
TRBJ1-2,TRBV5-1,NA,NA,CASSNTGTTQYGYTF,TGCGCCAGCAGCAACACCGGGACAACTCAGTATGGCTACACCTTC
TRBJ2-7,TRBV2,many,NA,CASSFYEQYF,TGTGCCAGCAGTTTCTACGAGCAGTACTTC
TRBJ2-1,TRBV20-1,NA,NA,CSARASRGNYNEQFF,TGCAGTGCTAGAGCCTCGCGGGGTAACTACAATGAGCAGTTCTTC
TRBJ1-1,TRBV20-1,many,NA,CSARDFGVTNTEAFF,TGCAGTGCTAGAGATTTTGGGGTGACGAACACTGAAGCTTTCTTT
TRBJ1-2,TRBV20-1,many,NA,CSASSTGVGYTF,TGCAGTGCTAGCTCGACGGGGGTTGGCTACACCTTC
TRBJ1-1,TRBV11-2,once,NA,CANSLEDQLNTEAFF,TGTGCCAACAGCTTAGAAGACCAGTTGAACACTGAAGCTTTCTTT
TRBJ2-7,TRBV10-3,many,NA,CAIRDRGVSGSTDEQYF,TGTGCCATCAGAGACAGGGGGGTGAGCGGGAGTACCGACGAGCAGTACTTC
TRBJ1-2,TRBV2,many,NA,CASRAGGIYGYTF,TGTGCCAGCAGGGCGGGGGGGATCTATGGCTACACCTTC
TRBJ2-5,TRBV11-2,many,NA,CASSLSETQYF,TGTGCCAGCAGCTTATCGGAGACCCAGTACTTC